One T cell receptor (beta chain) is described in this entry. TCRdb's table, derived via immunoSEQ multiplex PCR, lists solely in-frame clones and lacks some. Among about 500,000 clones listed, roughly nine tenths were seen once. This specimen comes from a study of Ad26.COV2.S vaccination and SARS-CoV-2 variants. At the level of the study: Doses of Ad26.COV2.S were injected into muscle once or twice, 56 days apart.

Sample treatment: some 19 received Ad26.COV2.S at low or high dose, single or two shots; 5 received placebo; per-sample allocation not given. At day 63 after the first vaccine or placebo injection, samples were drawn. A Boston donor was an adult aged 18-55 years. CDR1 is LGHDT and CDR2 is YNNKEL in the germline V gene (reference sequence). V was pared by 1 base and J by 5 bases, with 8 bases of the junction left unmatched. This CDR3 comprises 16 residues. This TCR was recovered from a person aged 18 to 65 who received the Ad26.COV2.S COVID-19 vaccine or a placebo. This sample comprised peripheral blood, obtained in a trial of Ad26.COV2.S vaccine versus placebo. The chain carries TRBV3-1 (or the pseudogene TRBV3-2) and TRBJ2-5; 9 nucleotides line up with TRBD2. The CDR3 nucleotides read TGTGCCAGCAGCCAAGTATCAGCGGGAGGCATGGAGACCCAGTACTTC. As protein: CASSQVSAGGMETQYF.